This entry is about one T cell receptor beta chain. What it recognizes is unknown. Reverse transcription of all isolated RNA meant that expressed TCRB transcripts were sequenced. Only in-frame clones appear in the TCRdb table, and some are missing; sequencing was by immunoSEQ multiplex PCR. The sample gives approximately 730,000 clones, roughly 12% of which show up once; less than 0.025% is in the top ten. The sample is drawn from a study of beta chain features in type 1 diabetes. This CDR3 is 12 amino acids long. Trimming cost V 5 bases and J 6 bases, with 9 bases left between them. Germline V gene data show CDR1 as MNHEY and CDR2 as SVGAGI. Regarding the study as a whole: Moderately but significantly shorter TCRB CDR3s were found in Type 1 diabetes patients in all four CD4+ subsets.

The specimen was naive CD4+ T cells from blood. J is TRBJ2-3 and V is TRBV6-5; D unresolved. The receptor comes from a man between 18 and 35 years old with type 1 diabetes. The CDR3 bases are TGTGCCAGCAGTCGGTTTGGGGATACGCAGTATTTT. Its protein product is CASSRFGDTQYF.